This TCR beta chain originates from a study of T cells in Graves' hyperthyroidism and ophthalmopathy. Trimming left V 5 bases short and J 4 bases short, with 11 bases between. The CDR3 covers 13 residues. Germline CDR1 and CDR2: DFQATT and SNEGSKA (reference sequence). Patients aged 18 to 65 had newly diagnosed hyperthyroidism of under 2 months' duration. Investigators excluded patients with uncontrolled infection, other autoimmune disease, pregnancy or lactation. Amplified regions were TCR beta CDR3 sequences from RNA transcripts. Researchers ran a first-round RT-PCR on the TCR CDR3 using the HTBI primer set. TCRdb reprocessed the multiplex PCR reads via MiXCR and lists one record per CDR3 protein. The sample consists of about 700,000 distinct CDR3 sequences, 14% of them appearing once. This clonotype was counted between two and nine times.

The V call is TRBV20-1, the J call TRBJ2-2; D assignment may be TRBD1 or TRBD2 (6 bases each). The specimen sequenced was blood. This TCR derives from a woman aged 18-30 years with Graves' hyperthyroidism. DNA of the CDR3: TGCAGTGCTGTTAGGGGGGTCACCGGGGAGCTGTTTTTT. Protein: CSAVRGVTGELFF.